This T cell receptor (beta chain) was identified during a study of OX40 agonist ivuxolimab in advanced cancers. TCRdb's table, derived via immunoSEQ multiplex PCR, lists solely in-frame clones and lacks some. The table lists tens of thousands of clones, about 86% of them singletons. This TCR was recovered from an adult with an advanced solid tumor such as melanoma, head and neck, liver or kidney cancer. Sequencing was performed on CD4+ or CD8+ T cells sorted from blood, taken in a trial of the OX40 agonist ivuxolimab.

The CDR3, as DNA: TGTGCCAGTAGCACAGCGGTCGGAAAAACCTACGAGCAGTACTTC. Translation: CASSTAVGKTYEQYF. This chain joins TRBV19 and TRBJ2-7; perhaps TRBD2 as D (5 bases). This CDR3 is built from 15 residues. CDR1 is LNHDA and CDR2 is SQIVND in the germline V gene (reference sequence). Between the trimmed V and J ends, which lost 6 bases and 2 bases, there was a span of 17 bases.